A selection of T cell receptor beta chains follows, all from one sample in a study of metastatic and nonmetastatic thyroid tumors. From the PCR reads, TCRdb re-called clones with MiXCR. The data contain under 35,000 clones, 20% to 25% of them singletons. The sequenced sample was blood. These receptors were taken from a female donor with papillary thyroid cancer or a benign thyroid nodule (not recorded which). Some clones in this sample may be carry-over from other donors' samples. Both conserved end residues are part of each CDR3. A row's size may be missing; if present it is once, few, many or a size class.

clone_size: medium-sized; v_call: TRBV6-1; j_call: TRBJ2-7; cdr3_aa: CASSEGAGGNEQYF
clone_size: many; v_call: TRBV5-8; j_call: TRBJ2-3; cdr3_aa: CASSPSPYTDTQYF
clone_size: many; v_call: TRBV15; j_call: TRBJ1-2; cdr3_aa: CATSRSGAGYGYTF
clone_size: .; v_call: TRBV20-1; j_call: TRBJ1-2; cdr3_aa: CSAREIGQGAFGYTF
clone_size: many; v_call: TRBV9; j_call: TRBJ2-5; cdr3_aa: CASSVAPGETQYF
clone_size: medium-sized; v_call: TRBV12-3/TRBV12-4; j_call: TRBJ1-6; cdr3_aa: CASSQRQGANSPLHF
clone_size: many; v_call: TRBV6-5; j_call: TRBJ2-3; cdr3_aa: CASSYRQPRYTDTQYF
clone_size: few; v_call: TRBV2; j_call: TRBJ2-7; cdr3_aa: CESRAYEQYF
clone_size: .; v_call: TRBV6-1; j_call: TRBJ2-7; cdr3_aa: CASRPSGSAYEQYF
clone_size: few; v_call: TRBV20-1; j_call: TRBJ2-5; cdr3_aa: CSASPLGLGEETQYF
clone_size: few; v_call: TRBV28; j_call: TRBJ1-2; cdr3_aa: CASSYYSSGGGGYTF